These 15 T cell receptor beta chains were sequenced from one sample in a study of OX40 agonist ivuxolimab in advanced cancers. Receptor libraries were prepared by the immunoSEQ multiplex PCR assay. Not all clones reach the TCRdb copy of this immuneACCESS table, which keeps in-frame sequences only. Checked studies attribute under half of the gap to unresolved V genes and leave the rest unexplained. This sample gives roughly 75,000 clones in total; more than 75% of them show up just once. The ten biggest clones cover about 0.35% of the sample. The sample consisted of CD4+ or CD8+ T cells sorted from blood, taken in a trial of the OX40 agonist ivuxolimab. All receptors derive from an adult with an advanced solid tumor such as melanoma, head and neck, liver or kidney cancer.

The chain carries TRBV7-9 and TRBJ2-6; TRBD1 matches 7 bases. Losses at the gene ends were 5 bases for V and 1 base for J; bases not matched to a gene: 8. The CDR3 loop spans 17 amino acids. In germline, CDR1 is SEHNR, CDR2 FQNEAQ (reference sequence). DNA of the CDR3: TGTGCCAGCAGCACGACAGGGTCCCTATCTGGGGCCAACGTCCTGACTTTC. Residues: CASSTTGSLSGANVLTF.

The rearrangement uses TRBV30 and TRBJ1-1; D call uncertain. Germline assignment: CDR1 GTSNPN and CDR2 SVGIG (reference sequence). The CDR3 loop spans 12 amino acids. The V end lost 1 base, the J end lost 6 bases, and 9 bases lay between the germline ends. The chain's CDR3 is CAWSALDPEAFF. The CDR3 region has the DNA TGTGCCTGGAGTGCACTGGACCCTGAAGCTTTCTTT.

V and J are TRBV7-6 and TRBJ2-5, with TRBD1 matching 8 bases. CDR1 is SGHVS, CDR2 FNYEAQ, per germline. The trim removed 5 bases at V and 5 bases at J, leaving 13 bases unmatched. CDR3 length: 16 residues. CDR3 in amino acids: CASSPRQGRALETQYF. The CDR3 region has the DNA TGTGCCAGCAGCCCTAGACAGGGGCGGGCGTTGGAGACCCAGTACTTC.

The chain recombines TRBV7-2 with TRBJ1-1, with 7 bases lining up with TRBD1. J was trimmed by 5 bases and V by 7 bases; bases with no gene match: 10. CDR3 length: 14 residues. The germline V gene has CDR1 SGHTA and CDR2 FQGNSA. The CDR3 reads CASKKTQGITEAFF. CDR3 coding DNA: TGTGCCAGCAAAAAAACACAGGGGATTACTGAAGCTTTCTTT.

The CDR3 DNA sequence: TGTGCCAGCAGCCGCCTGACAGGAGGGGGCACAGATACGCAGTATTTT. Protein sequence: CASSRLTGGGTDTQYF. This chain uses TRBV5-4 with TRBJ2-3; possibly TRBD1 or TRBD2 for D (6 bases each). This CDR3 is 16 amino acids long. Trimming stripped 4 bases from V and 1 base from J, with 16 bases between. The germline CDR1 and CDR2 sequences are SGHNT and YYREEE (reference sequence).

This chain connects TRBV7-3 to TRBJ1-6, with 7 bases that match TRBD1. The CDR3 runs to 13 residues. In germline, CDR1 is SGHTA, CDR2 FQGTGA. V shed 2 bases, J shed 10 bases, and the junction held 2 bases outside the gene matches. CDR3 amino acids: CASSLEQGSPLHF. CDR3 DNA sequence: TGTGCCAGCAGCTTAGAACAGGGGTCACCCCTCCACTTT.

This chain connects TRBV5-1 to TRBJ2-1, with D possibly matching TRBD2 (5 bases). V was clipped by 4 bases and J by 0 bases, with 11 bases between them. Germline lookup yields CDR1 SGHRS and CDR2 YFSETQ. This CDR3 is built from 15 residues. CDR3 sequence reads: CASSLSSISYNEQFF. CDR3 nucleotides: TGCGCCAGCAGCCTATCTAGCATCTCCTACAATGAGCAGTTCTTC.

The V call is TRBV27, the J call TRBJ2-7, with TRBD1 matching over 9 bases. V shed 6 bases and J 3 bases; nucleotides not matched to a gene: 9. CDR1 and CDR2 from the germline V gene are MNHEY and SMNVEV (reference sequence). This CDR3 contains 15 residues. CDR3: CASRVGTGYVYEQYF. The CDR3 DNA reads TGTGCCAGCAGGGTCGGGACAGGGTATGTCTACGAGCAGTACTTC.

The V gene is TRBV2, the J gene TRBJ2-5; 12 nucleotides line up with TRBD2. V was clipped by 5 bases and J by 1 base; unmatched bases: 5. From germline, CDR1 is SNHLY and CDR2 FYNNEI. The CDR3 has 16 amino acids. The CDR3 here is CASSSTSGGSQETQYF. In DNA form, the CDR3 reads TGTGCCAGCAGTTCCACTAGCGGGGGGAGCCAAGAGACCCAGTACTTC.

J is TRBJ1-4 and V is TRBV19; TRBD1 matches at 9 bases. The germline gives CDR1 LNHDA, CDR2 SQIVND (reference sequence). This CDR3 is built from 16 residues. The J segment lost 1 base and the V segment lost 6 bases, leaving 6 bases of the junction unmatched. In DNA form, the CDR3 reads TGTGCCAGTAGGGTCGACAGGGGGAAAACTAATGAAAAACTGTTTTTT. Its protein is CASRVDRGKTNEKLFF.

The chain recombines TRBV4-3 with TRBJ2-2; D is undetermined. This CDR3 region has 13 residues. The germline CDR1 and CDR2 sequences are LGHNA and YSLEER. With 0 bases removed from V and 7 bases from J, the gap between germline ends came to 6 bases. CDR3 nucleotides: TGCGCCAGCAGCCAAGATTTGGACGGGGAGCTGTTTTTT. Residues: CASSQDLDGELFF.

The DNA for the CDR3 is TGTGCCAGTAGTTTACTAGCGCATAACCAAGAGACCCAGTACTTC. It translates to CASSLLAHNQETQYF. V is TRBV19 and J is TRBJ2-5; 7 bases are shared with TRBD2. This CDR3 is 15 amino acids long. Losses at the gene ends were 5 bases for V and 0 bases for J; bases not matched to a gene: 6. CDR1 LNHDA and CDR2 SQIVND come from the germline V gene (reference sequence).

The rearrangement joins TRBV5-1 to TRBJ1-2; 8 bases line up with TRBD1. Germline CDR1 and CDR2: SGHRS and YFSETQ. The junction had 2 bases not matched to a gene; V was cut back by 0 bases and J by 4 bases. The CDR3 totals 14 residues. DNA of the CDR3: TGCGCCAGCAGCTTGGACAGGGGGTCCTATGGCTACACCTTC. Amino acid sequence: CASSLDRGSYGYTF.

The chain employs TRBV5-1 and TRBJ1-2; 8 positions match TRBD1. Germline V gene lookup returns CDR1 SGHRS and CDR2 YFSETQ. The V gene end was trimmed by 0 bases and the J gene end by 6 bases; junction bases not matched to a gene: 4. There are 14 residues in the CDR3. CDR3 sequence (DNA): TGCGCCAGCAGCTTGGGGCAGGGGGCAGATGGCTACACCTTC. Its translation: CASSLGQGADGYTF.

The chain's CDR3 is CASSQDRQGNNLRGNTIYF. The DNA for the CDR3 is TGCGCCAGCAGCCAAGATCGCCAGGGGAATAATCTGAGAGGAAACACCATATATTTT. The rearrangement uses TRBV4-3 and TRBJ1-3, with D perhaps TRBD1 (6 bases). The V end lost 0 bases, the J end lost 4 bases, and 22 bases lay between the germline ends. In germline, CDR1 is LGHNA, CDR2 YSLEER. The CDR3 totals 19 residues.